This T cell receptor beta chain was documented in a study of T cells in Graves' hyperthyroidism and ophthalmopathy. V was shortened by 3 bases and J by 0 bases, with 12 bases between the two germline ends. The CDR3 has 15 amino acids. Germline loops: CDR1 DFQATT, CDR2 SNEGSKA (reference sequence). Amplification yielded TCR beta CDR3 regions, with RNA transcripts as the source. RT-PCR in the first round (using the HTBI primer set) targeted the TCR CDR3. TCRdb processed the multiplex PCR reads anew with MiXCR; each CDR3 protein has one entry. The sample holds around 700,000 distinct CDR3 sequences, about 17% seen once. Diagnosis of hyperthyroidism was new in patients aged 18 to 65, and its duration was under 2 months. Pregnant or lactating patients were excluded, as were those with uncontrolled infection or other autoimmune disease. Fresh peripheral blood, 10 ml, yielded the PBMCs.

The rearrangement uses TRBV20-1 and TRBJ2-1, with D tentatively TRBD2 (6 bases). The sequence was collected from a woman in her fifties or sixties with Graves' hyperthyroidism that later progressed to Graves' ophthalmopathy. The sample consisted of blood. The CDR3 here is CSARGLPSSYNEQFF. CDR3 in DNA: TGCAGTGCTAGGGGACTTCCGAGCTCCTACAATGAGCAGTTCTTC.